This entry is about one T cell receptor (beta chain). The source of the sample is a study of blood T cell repertoires in COVID-19. Study-wide context: COVID-19 samples collected from the United States, Italy and Spain covered acute and convalescent phases. The cDNA or gDNA used as material had been derived from T cells, B-cell-depleted T cells, or PBMCs.

Donors in Cohort 3 who had recovered were those with two negative PCRs, healthcare professional clearance, or resolution of their symptoms. The CDR3 is made up of 15 amino acids. Germline trimming cut 4 bases from V and 7 bases from J; bases unmatched to any gene: 12. The V gene's germline CDR1 is SGHDT and CDR2 YYEEEE. Produced via immunoSEQ multiplex PCR; TCRdb's table is partial and in-frame only. In the table there are roughly 130,000 clones, 75% to 90% of which are singletons. J is TRBJ2-5 and V is TRBV5-6; 8 positions match TRBD1. The sample consisted of PBMCs or T cells enriched from blood (not recorded which). This sequence originates from a woman in her fifties or sixties who had recovered from COVID-19. DNA for the CDR3: TGTGCCAGCAGCAGCAAGGACAGGGTTACAGGGACCCAGTACTTC. It translates to CASSSKDRVTGTQYF.